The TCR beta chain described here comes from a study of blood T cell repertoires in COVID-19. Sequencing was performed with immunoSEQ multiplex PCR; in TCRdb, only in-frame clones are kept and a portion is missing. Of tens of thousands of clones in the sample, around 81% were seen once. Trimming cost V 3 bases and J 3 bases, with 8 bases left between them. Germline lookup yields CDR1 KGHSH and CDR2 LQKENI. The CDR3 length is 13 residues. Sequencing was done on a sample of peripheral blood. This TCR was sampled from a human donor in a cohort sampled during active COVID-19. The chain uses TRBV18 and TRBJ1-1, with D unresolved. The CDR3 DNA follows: TGTGCCAGCTCACCCTCGGTGGACACTGAAGCTTTCTTT. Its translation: CASSPSVDTEAFF.